What follows are 9 T cell receptor beta chains derived from one specimen sequenced in a study of graft-versus-host responses after intestinal transplantation. This table comes from immunoSEQ multiplex PCR, and its TCRdb copy is limited to in-frame clones, with some not included. This table holds fewer than 15,000 clones, 84% found once. This material consisted of PBMCs, taken after intestinal transplantation. All receptors come from a human patient who received an intestinal transplant, so some T cells may come from the graft donor.

The table lists this clone with a few counts. The chain links TRBV19 to TRBJ1-5, with D hard to call. Germline V gene lookup returns CDR1 LNHDA and CDR2 SQIVND (reference sequence). The V end lost 2 bases, the J end lost 0 bases, and 5 bases lay between the germline ends. The CDR3 sequence is 14 residues long. CDR3 loop: CASSIPYSNQPQHF. The CDR3 DNA sequence: TGTGCCAGTAGTATACCGTATAGCAATCAGCCCCAGCATTTT.

V gene TRBV7-9 combines with J gene TRBJ1-2; tentatively, D is TRBD1 (6 bases). The length of the CDR3 is 15 residues. From germline, CDR1 is SEHNR and CDR2 FQNEAQ (reference sequence). Trimming cost V 0 bases and J 4 bases, with 12 bases left between them. The CDR3 DNA reads TGTGCCAGCAGCTTAGCTGGGACACTCTCCTATGGCTACACCTTC. This codes for CASSLAGTLSYGYTF.

V gene TRBV9 combines with J gene TRBJ2-3; 8 nucleotides agree with TRBD1. The J segment lost 6 bases and the V segment lost 0 bases, leaving 9 bases of the junction unmatched. Germline CDR1 SGDLS, CDR2 YYNGEE. The CDR3 extends over 16 amino acids. The CDR3 sequence: CASSVGYRGFIDTQYF. As DNA, the CDR3 is TGTGCCAGCAGCGTAGGATACAGGGGGTTTATCGATACGCAGTATTTT. Complete variable domain (other parts from reference TRBV9 and TRBJ2-3): DSGVTQTPKHLITATGQRVTLRCSPRSGDLSVYWYQQSLDQGLQFLIQYYNGEERAKGNILERFSAQQFPDLHSELNLSSLELGDSALYFCASSVGYRGFIDTQYFGPGTRLTVL.

The chain employs TRBV6-4 and TRBJ1-1; D remains ambiguous. Per the germline V gene, CDR1 is MRHNA and CDR2 is SNTAGT. Trimming took off 6 bases at V and 1 base at J, with 9 bases between the two ends. The CDR3 spans 13 residues. The CDR3 is CASSGGTNTEAFF. CDR3 DNA: TGTGCCAGCAGCGGAGGAACGAACACTGAAGCTTTCTTT.

The chain is built from TRBV19 and TRBJ2-7; 12 nucleotides align to TRBD2. Looked up from germline, CDR1 is LNHDA and CDR2 is SQIVND (reference sequence). CDR3 length equals 15 residues. J was trimmed by 6 bases and V by 2 bases; bases with no gene match: 5. In DNA form, the CDR3 reads TGTGCCAGTAGTATATTACGACTAGCGGGAGTCGAGCAGTACTTC. It yields the protein CASSILRLAGVEQYF.

This clone has just a few counts. This chain uses TRBV7-9 with TRBJ1-5; D is undetermined. CDR3 length equals 16 residues. Germline values: CDR1 SEHNR, CDR2 FQNEAQ (reference sequence). Trimming removed 3 bases at V and 0 bases at J, with 12 bases between. CDR3 coding DNA: TGTGCCAGCAGCTTGGGAGGAGGTTATAGCAATCAGCCCCAGCATTTT. Its protein is CASSLGGGYSNQPQHF.

CDR3: CASSVGGTSRNNEQFF. DNA of the CDR3: TGTGCCAGCAGCGTAGGCGGGACTAGCCGAAACAATGAGCAGTTCTTC. V usage is TRBV9 and J usage is TRBJ2-1, with TRBD2 matching over 9 bases. Germline CDR1 is SGDLS and CDR2 is YYNGEE. V shed 0 bases and J 5 bases; nucleotides not matched to a gene: 6. The CDR3 is 16 amino acids.

V usage is TRBV27 and J usage is TRBJ2-1; 10 positions agree with TRBD2. V lost 4 bases and J lost 7; bases outside the gene matches: 7. Germline values: CDR1 MNHEY, CDR2 SMNVEV (reference sequence). This CDR3 has 15 amino acids. The CDR3 is CASSSPASGRNEQFF. The CDR3 region has the DNA TGTGCCAGCAGTTCTCCGGCTAGCGGGAGAAATGAGCAGTTCTTC.

J is TRBJ2-3 and V is TRBV5-1; D is undetermined. The CDR3 totals 14 residues. Germline assignment: CDR1 SGHRS and CDR2 YFSETQ. Trimming shortened V by 3 bases and J by 2 bases, and 10 bases separated the two germline ends. CDR3 sequence: CASSSRPDTDTQYF. The CDR3 bases are TGCGCCAGCAGCTCCCGCCCGGACACAGATACGCAGTATTTT.